The 13 T cell receptor beta chains below were found in one sample sequenced in a study of T cell responses to AZD1222 COVID-19 vaccine. The repertoire was sequenced with immunoSEQ multiplex PCR; TCRdb's copy has only in-frame clones and lacks some. The table has 150,000 to 200,000 clones, about 88% seen once. Sequences were derived from peripheral blood, sampled on day 0 of AZD1222 vaccination. All receptors derive from an adult in good health.

The chain carries TRBV9 and TRBJ1-5; D might be TRBD1 (6 bases). The CDR3 loop spans 14 amino acids. Deletions cut 0 bases from V and 6 bases from J, with 10 bases between. CDR1 SGDLS and CDR2 YYNGEE come from the germline V gene. Here the CDR3 DNA reads TGTGCCAGCAGCGTAGGGGGGGCGGGTCAGCCCCAGCATTTT. It yields the protein CASSVGGAGQPQHF.

The chain uses TRBV2 and TRBJ2-7; 9 bases fit TRBD1. Trimming took 5 bases from V and 3 from J; bases not matched to a gene: 2. CDR1 is SNHLY and CDR2 is FYNNEI in the germline V gene. This CDR3 has 13 amino acids. The DNA of the CDR3 is TGTGCCAGCAGTCCGACAGGGGGCTACGAGCAGTACTTC. It yields the protein CASSPTGGYEQYF. Using reference TRBV2 and TRBJ2-7 for the parts outside the CDR3, the full variable domain is EPEVTQTPSHQVTQMGQEVILRCVPISNHLYFYWYRQILGQKVEFLVSFYNNEISEKSEIFDDQFSVERPDGSNFTLKIRSTKLEDSAMYFCASSPTGGYEQYFGPGTRLTVT.

The chain recombines TRBV19 with TRBJ1-2; no reliable D call. The CDR3 loop spans 13 amino acids. Germline V CDR1 and CDR2: LNHDA, SQIVND (reference sequence). Trimming shortened V by 8 bases and J by 3 bases, and 13 bases separated the two germline ends. The CDR3 coding sequence is TGTGCCAGTGTAAGAGGATCGGACTATGGCTACACCTTC. This sequence encodes CASVRGSDYGYTF.

The table lists this clone with a few counts. The same CDR3 is also encoded by other DNA sequences in this sample. J is TRBJ2-1 and V is TRBV24-1; 8 nucleotides line up with TRBD2. Germline trimming cut 3 bases from V and 1 base from J; bases unmatched to any gene: 4. The CDR3 has 16 residues. Germline V CDR1 and CDR2: KGHDR, SFDVKD. The CDR3 bases are TGTGCCACCAGTGATCCTAGCGGGTCTTCCTACAATGAGCAGTTCTTC. Translation: CATSDPSGSSYNEQFF.

The chain couples TRBV29-1 to TRBJ2-3; 9 positions agree with TRBD1. The CDR3 runs to 13 residues. CDR1 and CDR2 from the germline V gene are SQVTM and ANQGSEA. V lost 6 bases, J lost 0 bases, and 1 base stayed unmatched. For the CDR3, the DNA is TGCAGCGTGGGACAGGGAAGCACAGATACGCAGTATTTT. Its translation: CSVGQGSTDTQYF.

The chain links TRBV12-3 or TRBV12-4 to TRBJ2-3; D unresolved. Trimming took off 3 bases at V and 4 bases at J, with 5 bases between the two ends. The CDR3 is 12 residues long. CDR3 in amino acids: CASSFGADTQYF. The CDR3 DNA reads TGTGCCAGCAGTTTCGGCGCAGATACGCAGTATTTT.

The chain links TRBV29-1 to TRBJ1-5; possible D gene TRBD1, 6 bases. CDR1 SQVTM and CDR2 ANQGSEA come from the germline V gene. The V end lost 5 bases, the J end lost 5 bases, and 10 bases lay between the germline ends. CDR3 length: 12 residues. The CDR3 is CSVSGVDQPQHF. The CDR3 DNA reads as TGCAGCGTTTCAGGGGTGGATCAGCCCCAGCATTTT.

This chain uses TRBV18 with TRBJ1-4; tentatively, D is TRBD1 (5 bases). V lost 3 bases to trimming and J lost 8 bases, with 13 bases between them. This CDR3 comprises 14 residues. Germline V gene lookup returns CDR1 KGHSH and CDR2 LQKENI. CDR3 residues: CASSPSRGLEKLFF. CDR3 in DNA: TGTGCCAGCTCACCGTCGCGGGGCTTAGAAAAACTGTTTTTT.

This chain joins TRBV5-1 and TRBJ1-5, with 10 bases aligning to TRBD1. Per germline, CDR1 SGHRS and CDR2 YFSETQ. CDR3 length: 14 residues. V trimming: 3 bases; J trimming: 6 bases; junction bases outside the gene matches: 3. As DNA, the CDR3 is TGCGCCAGCAGCTCCGGACAGGGGGTTCAGCCCCAGCATTTT. Translating it yields CASSSGQGVQPQHF.

This chain connects TRBV6-6 to TRBJ1-5; tentatively, D is TRBD1 (6 bases). There are 18 residues in the CDR3. The V gene's germline CDR1 is MNHNY and CDR2 SVGAGI (reference sequence). The V end was cut by 5 bases, the J end by 3 bases, with 23 bases between. In DNA form, the CDR3 reads TGTGCCAGCAGTCGAAAAACAGGTAGAGGGGGACCCAATCAGCCCCAGCATTTT. It is translated as CASSRKTGRGGPNQPQHF.

The chain couples TRBV7-6 to TRBJ1-1; TRBD1 might be the D (5 bases). The CDR3 loop spans 14 amino acids. With 5 bases removed from V and 4 bases from J, the gap between germline ends came to 14 bases. CDR1 and CDR2 (germline): SGHVS, FNYEAQ. This CDR3 is CASSPGTVATEAFF. The CDR3 DNA reads TGTGCCAGCAGCCCCGGGACTGTCGCCACTGAAGCTTTCTTT.

The J gene is TRBJ1-1, the V gene TRBV2; no reliable D call. This CDR3 has 13 residues. V dropped 6 bases and J dropped 1 base, with 9 bases sitting between them. Germline CDR1 and CDR2: SNHLY and FYNNEI. For the CDR3, the DNA is TGTGCCAGCAGCTACAGAAAGAACACTGAAGCTTTCTTT. As protein: CASSYRKNTEAFF. Filled out from reference TRBV2 and TRBJ1-1, the complete variable domain reads EPEVTQTPSHQVTQMGQEVILRCVPISNHLYFYWYRQILGQKVEFLVSFYNNEISEKSEIFDDQFSVERPDGSNFTLKIRSTKLEDSAMYFCASSYRKNTEAFFGQGTRLTVV.

This clone was observed a few times. V gene TRBV28 combines with J gene TRBJ2-3; weak D call: TRBD2 (5 bases). V was shortened by 3 bases and J by 1 base, with 5 bases between the two germline ends. In germline, CDR1 is MDHEN, CDR2 SYDVKM. The CDR3 sequence is 13 residues long. This CDR3 reads CASSFGGTDTQYF. The DNA of the CDR3 is TGTGCCAGCAGTTTCGGGGGCACAGATACGCAGTATTTT.